Listed below are T cell receptor beta chains from one sample, sequenced in a study of T cell changes during pregnancy in multiple sclerosis. Measured with immunoSEQ multiplex PCR; TCRdb has only the in-frame clones, and not every one. The repertoire holds tens of thousands of clones, with 90% to 95% as singletons. The material was CD8+ T cells from peripheral blood mononuclear cells, obtained in the third trimester of pregnancy. Every receptor here comes from a female donor with multiple sclerosis, enrolled in a pregnancy study. Both conserved end residues are part of each CDR3. The D gene is left open where the match is weak. Part of the rows lack a size; the others show once, few, many or a class for expanded clones.

J	V	size	D	DNA	CDR3
TRBJ2-1	TRBV6-5	once	-	TGTGCCAGCAGTCCAGGTTCAGCTTTAAATGAGCAGTTCTTC	CASSPGSALNEQFF
TRBJ2-7	TRBV4-2	-	TRBD2	TGTGCCAGCAGCCACGCTAGCGGGGCCTCCTACGAGCAGTACTTC	CASSHASGASYEQYF
TRBJ2-7	TRBV28	-	-	TGTGCCAGCAGTTTTTCAGCCTACGAGCAGTACTTC	CASSFSAYEQYF
TRBJ1-5	TRBV7-9	-	-	TGTGCCAGCAGCTCAGGGGTTTATGGTCAGCCCCAGCATTTT	CASSSGVYGQPQHF
TRBJ2-7	TRBV7-2	-	-	TGTGCCAGCAGCCTGCGAGAAACAGGGTCAGGATACGAGCAGTACTTC	CASSLRETGSGYEQYF
TRBJ2-3	TRBV5-4	-	TRBD2	TGTGCCAGCAGCCACAGGACTAGCGGTACAGATACGCAGTATTTT	CASSHRTSGTDTQYF
TRBJ1-4	TRBV14	-	TRBD1	TGTGCCAGCAGCCAAGATAGGGGACAGGGAAATGAAAAACTGTTTTTT	CASSQDRGQGNEKLFF
TRBJ2-3	TRBV7-9	-	TRBD2	TGTGCCAGCAGCCCCGGAGCGTTAGCGGGAGTAGCAAATACGCAGTATTTT	CASSPGALAGVANTQYF
TRBJ2-7	TRBV28	-	TRBD2	TGTGCCAGCAGCCCACTAGCGGCCATTGAGATCTACGAGCAGTACTTC	CASSPLAAIEIYEQYF
TRBJ1-5	TRBV21-1	-	-	TGTGCCAGCAGCAAACCAGAGACAGGGGGCCATATTAGCAATCAGCCCCAGCATTTT	CASSKPETGGHISNQPQHF
TRBJ2-7	TRBV28	-	TRBD1	TGTGCCAGCAGTTCTTACAGGGGTCCAACCTCCTACGAGCAGTACTTC	CASSSYRGPTSYEQYF
TRBJ1-4	TRBV2	-	-	TGTGCCAGCAGCCCACAGGGTGCGGAAAAACTGTTTTTT	CASSPQGAEKLFF
TRBJ2-7	TRBV9	-	TRBD2	TGTGCCAGCAGCGTAGGACTAGCGGGAGGGACCGGGCGCGAGCAGTACTTC	CASSVGLAGGTGREQYF
TRBJ2-1	TRBV19	-	TRBD2	TGTGCCAGTAGTATGGGGCTAGCGGGAGGTCGGGGCCCCTATCACAATGAGCAGTTCTTC	CASSMGLAGGRGPYHNEQFF
TRBJ2-1	TRBV10-3	-	-	TGTGCCATCGGAATTCCCCCGGGGGGCGAGGAGCAGTTCTTC	CAIGIPPGGEEQFF
TRBJ2-5	TRBV7-9	once	TRBD1	TGTGCCAGCAGCCAGACAGGGTTGGAAGAGACCCAGTACTTC	CASSQTGLEETQYF
TRBJ1-1	TRBV19	few	-	TGTGCCAGTAGTATAAGCCTAACTGACACTGAAGCTTTCTTT	CASSISLTDTEAFF
TRBJ2-1	TRBV19	once	TRBD2	TGTGCCAGTAGTATCGGGACTAGCGGGAACAATGAGCAGTTCTTC	CASSIGTSGNNEQFF
TRBJ2-3	TRBV7-6	-	-	TGTGCCAGCAGCAGCGCCCCTACTAGTCCTAGCACAGATACGCAGTATTTT	CASSSAPTSPSTDTQYF
TRBJ1-1	TRBV5-1	-	-	TGCGCCAGCAGCTTGGGAACAGGGAGGAACACTGAAGCTTTCTTT	CASSLGTGRNTEAFF
TRBJ2-5	TRBV10-3	-	TRBD1	TGTGCCATCAGACAAGACAGGGGATTAGAGACCCAGTACTTC	CAIRQDRGLETQYF
TRBJ2-7	TRBV27	-	-	TGTGCCACCTTAACACCGCGGGCGGGCTCCTACGAGCAGTACTTC	CATLTPRAGSYEQYF
TRBJ2-1	TRBV7-9	-	-	TGTGCCAGCGGGGCACCGGGACAATACTACAATGAGCAGTTCTTC	CASGAPGQYYNEQFF
TRBJ2-7	TRBV7-3	-	TRBD2	TGTGCCAGCAGCTTACTAGCGGGGAACTACGAGCAGTACTTC	CASSLLAGNYEQYF
TRBJ1-2	TRBV29-1	-	TRBD1	TGCAGCGTTCTCGGACAGGGACCTTTAGGCTACACCTTC	CSVLGQGPLGYTF
TRBJ2-3	TRBV6-1	-	TRBD2	TGTGCCAGCAGGGGGACTAGCGGGGGCCCCGATACGCAGTATTTT	CASRGTSGGPDTQYF
TRBJ2-1	TRBV7-6	-	TRBD2	TGTGCCAGCACCGTTGGACTAGCGCCCTACAATGAGCAGTTCTTC	CASTVGLAPYNEQFF
TRBJ2-1	TRBV6-1	-	TRBD1	TGTGCCAGCAGTGAAGGAGGGACAGGTGTGGATGAGCAGTTCTTC	CASSEGGTGVDEQFF
TRBJ1-3	TRBV4-1	-	-	TGCGCCAGCAGCCCAACTTGGGGGAGGCGCAGTAACACCATATATTTT	CASSPTWGRRSNTIYF
TRBJ2-7	TRBV28	-	TRBD2	TGTGCCAGCAGTCGCGCGACTAGCGGGACAGGGACCTACGAGCAGTACTTC	CASSRATSGTGTYEQYF
TRBJ2-7	TRBV27	-	TRBD2	TGTGCCAGCAGCGTAGCGGGTGCTAAAGAGCAGTACTTC	CASSVAGAKEQYF
TRBJ2-7	TRBV15	-	TRBD1	TGTGCCACCAGCCGACTGACGGGACAGGGCTACGAGCAGTACTTC	CATSRLTGQGYEQYF
TRBJ1-6	TRBV7-6	-	-	TGTGCCAGCAGCTTCGGGGGTAATTCACCCCTCCACTTT	CASSFGGNSPLHF
TRBJ1-6	TRBV6-1	-	-	TGTGCCAGCAGGGACAGTGCCCCTGAAATGAACTTT	CASRDSAPEMNF
TRBJ1-1	TRBV7-8	-	-	TGTGCCAGCAGCTCCTTCTTATCGAACACTGAAGCTTTCTTT	CASSSFLSNTEAFF
TRBJ1-6	TRBV6-1	-	TRBD1	TGTGCCAGCAGTGATGACTCAGGGGGCGGCTCACCCCTCCACTTT	CASSDDSGGGSPLHF
TRBJ1-2	TRBV27	-	-	TGTGCCAGCAGTTTGGACGGGGGCTATGGCTACACCTTC	CASSLDGGYGYTF
TRBJ2-1	TRBV9	once	-	TGTGCCAGCAGCCTCGCAGTTGCCTACAATGAGCAGTTCTTC	CASSLAVAYNEQFF
TRBJ2-3	TRBV29-1	-	TRBD1	TGCAGCGTCACCGGGACAGGGATCGTGTCGGCAGATACGCAGTATTTT	CSVTGTGIVSADTQYF
TRBJ2-6	TRBV4-1	-	-	TGCGCCAGCAGCCAACGGGACTCTGGGGCCAACGTCCTGACTTTC	CASSQRDSGANVLTF
TRBJ1-1	TRBV30	-	-	TGTGCCTGGAGTGACGGTAACACTGAAGCTTTCTTT	CAWSDGNTEAFF
TRBJ2-7	TRBV30	-	TRBD2	TGTGCCTGGAGTGTTGGACTAGCGGGAGGAGAGCAGTACTTC	CAWSVGLAGGEQYF
TRBJ1-1	TRBV5-5	-	TRBD1	TGTGCCAGCAGCATTGGACAGGCGCGCGAAGCTTTCTTT	CASSIGQAREAFF
TRBJ2-1	TRBV28	-	TRBD2	TGTGCCAGCAGTTTACTCCTAGCGGTCCCTTACAATGAGCAGTTCTTC	CASSLLLAVPYNEQFF
TRBJ2-7	TRBV27	-	-	TGTGCCAGCAGCCGAGGGAGCGCGAAAACCTACGAGCAGTACTTC	CASSRGSAKTYEQYF
TRBJ2-3	TRBV15	-	TRBD1	TGTGCCACCAGCAGTTCCAAGAGGGGACAGGGGGCACGTATTACGGCCCTGTATTTT	CATSSSKRGQGARITALYF
TRBJ2-7	TRBV14	-	-	TGTGCCAGCAGTTCGGGTACTCAAGTCTACGAGCAGTACTTC	CASSSGTQVYEQYF
TRBJ1-1	TRBV10-2	-	-	TGCGCCAGCAGTGATCCCCAAGTTGGGCATGAAGCTTTCTTT	CASSDPQVGHEAFF
TRBJ1-1	TRBV27	-	-	TGTGCCAGCAGTTTATCGACGGGAGAGAGCACTGAAGCTTTCTTT	CASSLSTGESTEAFF
TRBJ2-7	TRBV5-5	-	TRBD2	TGTGCCAGCAGCCCAAGACTAGCAAGAATCCAAGGCGACGAGCAGTACTTC	CASSPRLARIQGDEQYF
TRBJ2-1	TRBV27	-	TRBD2	TGTGCCAGCAGTTCCCTTCTAGCGGGAGGGTACAATGAGCAGTTCTTC	CASSSLLAGGYNEQFF
TRBJ2-2	TRBV12-5	-	TRBD2	TGTGCTAGTGGTTGGGGGACTAGCGGGGGACCCGGGGAGCTGTTTTTT	CASGWGTSGGPGELFF
TRBJ2-3	TRBV5-4	-	TRBD2	TGTGCCAGCAGCTTGGGGCTAGCGGGTTCGGATACGCAGTATTTT	CASSLGLAGSDTQYF